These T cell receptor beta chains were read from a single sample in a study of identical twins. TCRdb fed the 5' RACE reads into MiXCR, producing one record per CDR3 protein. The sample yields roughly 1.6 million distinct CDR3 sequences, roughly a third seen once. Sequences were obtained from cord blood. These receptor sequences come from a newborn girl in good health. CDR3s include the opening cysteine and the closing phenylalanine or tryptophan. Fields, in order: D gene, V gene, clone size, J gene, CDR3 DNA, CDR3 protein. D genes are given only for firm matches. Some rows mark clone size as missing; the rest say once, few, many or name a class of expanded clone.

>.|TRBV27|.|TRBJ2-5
TGTGCCAGTAGGGGACTGCTCAAGGTCGCCAATGAGCAGTACTTC
CASRGLLKVANEQYF
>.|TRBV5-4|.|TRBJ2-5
TGTGCCAGCAGCTACGGGGCCGGGGTAGGAGGAGAGACCCAGTACTTC
CASSYGAGVGGETQYF
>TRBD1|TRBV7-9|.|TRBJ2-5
TGTGCCAGCAGCTTATCCAGTAGCACAGGGGCGTACTTC
CASSLSSSTGAYF
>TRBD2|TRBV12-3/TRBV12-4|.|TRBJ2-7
TGTGCCAACAGTTTAGATACGGGGGGGTACGAGCAGTACTTC
CANSLDTGGYEQYF
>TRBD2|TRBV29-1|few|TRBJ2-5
TGCAGCGTTGAAGGGACTAGCGGACAAGAGACCCAGTACTTC
CSVEGTSGQETQYF
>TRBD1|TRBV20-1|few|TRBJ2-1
TGCAGTGCTAACACGGACAGGGGGGTGTACAATGAGCAGTTCTTC
CSANTDRGVYNEQFF
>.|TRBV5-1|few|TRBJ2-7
TGCGCCAGCAGCTTGAACGAAGGGACCTACAATGAGCAGTACTTC
CASSLNEGTYNEQYF
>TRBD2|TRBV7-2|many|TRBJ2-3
TGTGCCAGCAGCACTAGCGGGGCCACAGATACGCAGTATTTT
CASSTSGATDTQYF
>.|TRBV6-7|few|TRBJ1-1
TGTGCCAGCAGTTACCCAGTGGGGCAGGGAAAGGACACTGAAGCTTTCTTT
CASSYPVGQGKDTEAFF
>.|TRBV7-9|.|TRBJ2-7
TGTGCCAGCAGCCTAGACACCATCCGGGACTCCCACTACGAGCAGTACTTC
CASSLDTIRDSHYEQYF
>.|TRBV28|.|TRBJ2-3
TGTGCCAGCAGTTTATGGACGGACGCCCGAATCAGCACAGATACGCAGTATTTT
CASSLWTDARISTDTQYF
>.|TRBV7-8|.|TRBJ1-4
TGTGCCAGCAGCTTTAAGTCGGGAAAACTGTTTTTT
CASSFKSGKLFF
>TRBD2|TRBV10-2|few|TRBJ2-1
TGCGCCAGCCTTAGCGGGGGGGCCCTTAGGGAGCAGTTCTTC
CASLSGGALREQFF
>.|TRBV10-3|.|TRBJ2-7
TGTGCCATCAGTGACCCCTATATGGCGAGGGAGATGGCCCTCGAGCAGTACTTC
CAISDPYMAREMALEQYF
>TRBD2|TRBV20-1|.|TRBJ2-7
TGCAGCGGGACTAGCGGTACCTACGAGCAGTACTTC
CSGTSGTYEQYF
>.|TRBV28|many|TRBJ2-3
TGTGCCAGCAGTTTTGGGCAGATTAGCACAGATACGCAGTATTTT
CASSFGQISTDTQYF
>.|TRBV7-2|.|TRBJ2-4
TGTGCCAGCAGCATAGAACTAGGGGTGAGGTACTTC
CASSIELGVRYF
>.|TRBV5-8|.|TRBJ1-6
TGTGCCAGCAGCTTGTTGCCAGAGAGCTCCTATAATTCACCCCTCCACTTT
CASSLLPESSYNSPLHF
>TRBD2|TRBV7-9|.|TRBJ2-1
TGTGCCAGCAGCTCGCCCCTAGCGGGGGAAAACAATGAGCAGTTCTTC
CASSSPLAGENNEQFF
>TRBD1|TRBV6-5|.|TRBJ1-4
TGTGCCAGCAAGTCGGGGAGCACAGGGGGCCCTGGGAAACTGTTTTTT
CASKSGSTGGPGKLFF
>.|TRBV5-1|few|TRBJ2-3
TGCGCCAGCAGCTCTGGGACATTTACCACAGATACGCAGTATTTT
CASSSGTFTTDTQYF
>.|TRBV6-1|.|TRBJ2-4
TGTGCCAGCAGCCCGTTACACAGGCAAAACATTCAGTACTTC
CASSPLHRQNIQYF
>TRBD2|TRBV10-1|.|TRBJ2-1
TGCGCCAGCAGTGAGTCTCGACTAGCGGGGGCCCCCAGCCATGAGCAGTTCTTC
CASSESRLAGAPSHEQFF
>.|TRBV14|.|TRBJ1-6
TGTGCCAGCAGCCAAGTTCAGGGCTCCTATAATTCACCCCTCCACTTT
CASSQVQGSYNSPLHF
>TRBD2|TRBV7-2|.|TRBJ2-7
TGTGGCAGCAGCTTTCTCCTAGCGGGGGACTCCTACGAGCAGTACTTC
CGSSFLLAGDSYEQYF
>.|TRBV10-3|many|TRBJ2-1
TGTGCCATCAGTGACTTGGTCTACAATGAGCAGTTCTTC
CAISDLVYNEQFF